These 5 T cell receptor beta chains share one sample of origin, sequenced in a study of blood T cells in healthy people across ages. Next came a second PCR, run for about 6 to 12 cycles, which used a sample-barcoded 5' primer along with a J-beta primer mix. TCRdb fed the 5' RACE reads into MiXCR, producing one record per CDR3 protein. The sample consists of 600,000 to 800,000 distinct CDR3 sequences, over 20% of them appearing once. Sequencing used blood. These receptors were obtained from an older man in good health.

The CDR3 DNA reads as TGCAGTGCTAGAGATCGACCTTTCGATGAGCAGTTCTTC. This gives the protein CSARDRPFDEQFF. The chain couples TRBV20-1 to TRBJ2-1; D is undetermined. Per the germline V gene, CDR1 is DFQATT and CDR2 is SNEGSKA (reference sequence). This CDR3 is built from 13 residues. V gave up 0 bases and J gave up 8 bases, with 11 bases separating them.

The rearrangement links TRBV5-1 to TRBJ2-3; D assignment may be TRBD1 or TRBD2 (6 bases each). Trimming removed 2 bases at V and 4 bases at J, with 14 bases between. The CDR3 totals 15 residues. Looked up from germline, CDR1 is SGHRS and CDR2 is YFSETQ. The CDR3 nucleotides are TGCGCCAGCAGCTTACAGGGAGGTTTAGCAGATACGCAGTATTTT. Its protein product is CASSLQGGLADTQYF.

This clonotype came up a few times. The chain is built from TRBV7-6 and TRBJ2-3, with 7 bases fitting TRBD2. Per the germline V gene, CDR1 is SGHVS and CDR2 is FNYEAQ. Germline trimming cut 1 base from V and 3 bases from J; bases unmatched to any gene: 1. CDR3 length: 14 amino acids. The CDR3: CASSLDGRTDTQYF. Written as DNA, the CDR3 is TGTGCCAGCAGCTTAGACGGGAGGACAGATACGCAGTATTTT.

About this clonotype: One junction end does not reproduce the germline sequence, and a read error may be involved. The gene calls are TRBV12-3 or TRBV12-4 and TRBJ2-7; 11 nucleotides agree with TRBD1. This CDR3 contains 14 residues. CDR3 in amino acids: CASSWTGGSGEQYF. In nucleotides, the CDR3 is TGTGCCAGCAGTTGGACAGGGGGCTCGGGCGAGCAATACTTC.

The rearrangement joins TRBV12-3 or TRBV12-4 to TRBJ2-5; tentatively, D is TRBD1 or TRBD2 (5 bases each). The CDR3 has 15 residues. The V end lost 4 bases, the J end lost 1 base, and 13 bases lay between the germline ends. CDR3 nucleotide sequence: TGTGCCAGCAGTTCCCCCCGGGACGGCCAAGAGACCCAGTACTTC. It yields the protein CASSSPRDGQETQYF.